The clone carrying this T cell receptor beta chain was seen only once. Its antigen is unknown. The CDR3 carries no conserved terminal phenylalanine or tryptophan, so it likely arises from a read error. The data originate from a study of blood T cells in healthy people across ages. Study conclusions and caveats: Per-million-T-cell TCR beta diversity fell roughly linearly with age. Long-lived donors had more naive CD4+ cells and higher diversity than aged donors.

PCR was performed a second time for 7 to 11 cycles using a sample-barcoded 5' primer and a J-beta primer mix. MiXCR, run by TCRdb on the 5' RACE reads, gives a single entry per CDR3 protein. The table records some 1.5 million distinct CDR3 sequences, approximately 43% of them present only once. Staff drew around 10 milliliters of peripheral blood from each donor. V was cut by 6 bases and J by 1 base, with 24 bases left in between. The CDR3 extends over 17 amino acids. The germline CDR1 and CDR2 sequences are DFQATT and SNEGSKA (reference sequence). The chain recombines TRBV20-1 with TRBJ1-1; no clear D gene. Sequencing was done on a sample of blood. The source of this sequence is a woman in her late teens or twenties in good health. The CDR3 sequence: CSAQHIRGRVRNTEAFS. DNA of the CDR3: TGCAGTGCCCAACATATCCGAGGGCGGGTTCGGAACACTGAAGCTTTCTCT.